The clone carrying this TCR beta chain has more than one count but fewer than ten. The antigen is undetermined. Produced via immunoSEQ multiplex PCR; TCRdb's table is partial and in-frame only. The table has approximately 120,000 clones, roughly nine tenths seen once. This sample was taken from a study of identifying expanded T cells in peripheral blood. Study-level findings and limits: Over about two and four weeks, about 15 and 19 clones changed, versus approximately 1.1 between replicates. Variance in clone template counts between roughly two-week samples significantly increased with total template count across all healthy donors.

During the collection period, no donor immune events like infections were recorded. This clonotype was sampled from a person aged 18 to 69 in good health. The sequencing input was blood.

CDR3 amino acids: CAIGDRARSPLHF. CDR3 DNA sequence: TGTGCCATTGGGGACAGGGCTAGGTCACCCCTCCACTTT. The chain carries TRBV28 and TRBJ1-6, with 9 bases matching TRBD1. V was pared by 10 bases and J by 10 bases, with 8 bases of the junction left unmatched. This CDR3 region has 13 residues. Germline V lookup: CDR1 MDHEN, CDR2 SYDVKM.